The rows below give T cell receptor beta chains drawn from one sample of a study of Graves' ophthalmopathy and Graves' hyperthyroidism. A single record per CDR3 protein comes from TCRdb applying MiXCR to the multiplex PCR reads. The data show 400,000 to 450,000 distinct CDR3 sequences, roughly 20% seen once. The sample comprised peripheral blood. These receptors came from a woman aged 18-29 years with stable Graves' hyperthyroidism. The CDR3 runs from the conserved cysteine through the conserved F or W. A D gene is named only where the DNA matches it firmly. Not all rows give a size; the values are once, few, many and, for expanded clones, a class.

TRBJ2-7 many - TRBV7-6 CASSLGEDGYEQYF TGTGCCAGCAGCTTAGGGGAGGACGGCTACGAGCAGTACTTC
TRBJ2-5 many - TRBV12-3/TRBV12-4 CASSIYTVVQETQYF TGTGCCAGCAGCATTTACACTGTCGTCCAAGAGACCCAGTACTTC
TRBJ1-5 few - TRBV2 CASSEKTVNQPQHF TGTGCCAGCAGTGAAAAGACGGTGAATCAGCCCCAGCATTTT
TRBJ1-5 many - TRBV29-1 CSAGAGGDQPQHF TGCAGCGCTGGGGCGGGGGGCGATCAGCCCCAGCATTTT
TRBJ2-2 many TRBD2 TRBV6-5 CASSYGAGGGLADAPGELFF TGTGCCAGCAGTTACGGGGCCGGGGGGGGACTAGCGGACGCACCCGGGGAGCTGTTTTTT
TRBJ2-7 many - TRBV15 CATSRDRTQYEQYF TGTGCCACCAGCAGAGATAGGACTCAGTACGAGCAGTACTTC
TRBJ2-5 many - TRBV28 CASSLRTAQETQYF TGTGCCAGCAGTTTACGAACTGCGCAAGAGACCCAGTACTTC
TRBJ1-1 many - TRBV5-5 CASSLVQAGGTEAFF TGTGCCAGCAGCTTGGTTCAGGCGGGCGGCACTGAAGCTTTCTTT
TRBJ1-2 - TRBD1 TRBV28 CASSDGPGQNYGYTF TGTGCCAGCAGCGATGGGCCGGGACAGAACTATGGCTACACCTTC
TRBJ2-2 many TRBD1 TRBV9 CASSVAGRGPGELFF TGTGCCAGCAGCGTAGCGGGCAGGGGGCCCGGGGAGCTGTTTTTT
TRBJ2-5 many - TRBV5-1 CASSPGDHGETQYF TGCGCCAGCAGCCCGGGGGACCATGGGGAGACCCAGTACTTC
TRBJ2-7 many TRBD2 TRBV20-1 CSASLLARASGSQNHLSYEQYF TGCAGTGCTAGCCTTCTCGCCCGGGCTAGCGGGAGCCAGAATCACCTGAGCTACGAGCAGTACTTC
TRBJ2-1 many - TRBV12-3/TRBV12-4 CASRDGIRNEQFF TGTGCCAGCAGAGACGGGATACGGAATGAGCAGTTCTTC
TRBJ1-6 few TRBD1 TRBV2 CASMTGGSYNSPLHF TGTGCCAGCATGACAGGGGGCTCCTATAATTCACCCCTCCACTTT
TRBJ1-1 many - TRBV5-5 CASSFVGSSTEAFF TGTGCCAGCAGCTTCGTGGGATCCAGCACTGAAGCTTTCTTT
TRBJ2-3 - - TRBV24-1 CATSDFGGDTQYF TGTGCCACCAGTGATTTTGGAGGAGATACGCAGTATTTT
TRBJ2-7 many TRBD2 TRBV10-3 CAISNRLAQSYEQYF TGTGCCATCAGTAATCGACTAGCGCAGTCCTACGAGCAGTACTTC
TRBJ2-2 many - TRBV6-1 CASTQVRLKELFF TGTGCCAGCACCCAAGTGAGGCTGAAGGAGCTGTTTTTT
TRBJ1-1 - TRBD1 TRBV6-5 CASSYSTGGGTEAFF TGTGCCAGCAGTTACTCGACAGGGGGCGGCACTGAAGCTTTCTTT
TRBJ2-7 many - TRBV19 CASSIAGESYEQYF TGTGCCAGTAGTATAGCGGGAGAGAGCTACGAGCAGTACTTC
TRBJ2-5 - TRBD1 TRBV10-1 CASSAGQVEAETQYF TGCGCCAGCAGTGCCGGACAGGTGGAGGCGGAGACCCAGTACTTC
TRBJ2-5 many - TRBV6-1 CASRDATKETQYF TGTGCCAGCAGGGACGCGACCAAAGAGACCCAGTACTTC
TRBJ2-7 many - TRBV19 CAPDEQYF TGTGCACCGGACGAGCAGTACTTC
TRBJ2-2 many - TRBV12-3/TRBV12-4 CASSAGSGELFF TGTGCCAGCAGCGCCGGGTCCGGGGAGCTGTTTTTT
TRBJ2-5 many TRBD1 TRBV12-3/TRBV12-4 CASSHGTEETQYF TGTGCCAGCAGCCATGGGACAGAGGAGACCCAGTACTTC
TRBJ2-5 - TRBD2 TRBV19 CASSIGGTSAETQYF TGTGCCAGTAGTATAGGCGGGACTAGTGCGGAGACCCAGTACTTC
TRBJ2-7 few - TRBV12-3/TRBV12-4 CASSFHGPSAEQYF TGTGCCAGCAGTTTTCACGGACCCTCAGCCGAGCAGTACTTC
TRBJ1-2 many - TRBV5-1 CASSLAPGTNYGYTF TGCGCCAGCAGCTTGGCCCCGGGAACTAACTATGGCTACACCTTC
TRBJ2-7 many - TRBV20-1 CSARDGRASSLEQYF TGCAGTGCTAGAGATGGAAGGGCTTCATCCCTCGAGCAGTACTTC
TRBJ2-5 - - TRBV30 CAWSREQLETQYF TGTGCCTGGAGTCGGGAGCAGTTGGAGACCCAGTACTTC
TRBJ1-3 many - TRBV18 CASSPVGGTGNTIYF TGTGCCAGCTCACCGGTAGGGGGAACTGGAAACACCATATATTTT
TRBJ2-5 - - TRBV6-5 CASSSGPSPRTQYF TGTGCCAGCAGTTCCGGACCCTCCCCGAGGACCCAGTACTTC
TRBJ2-7 many TRBD2 TRBV30 CAWSGKRETYEQYF TGTGCCTGGAGTGGGAAGCGGGAAACCTACGAGCAGTACTTC
TRBJ2-5 many - TRBV11-2 CASSFPKETQYF TGTGCCAGCAGCTTCCCCAAAGAGACCCAGTACTTC
TRBJ2-7 many TRBD2 TRBV12-3/TRBV12-4 CASSLAGGSGSVHEQYF TGTGCCAGCAGTTTAGCGGGGGGTAGCGGGAGTGTCCACGAGCAGTACTTC
TRBJ2-7 few - TRBV5-1 CASRDSGYEQYF TGCGCCAGCAGAGACAGTGGGTACGAGCAGTACTTC
TRBJ2-1 - - TRBV24-1 CATSDLGTESSYNEQFF TGTGCCACCAGTGATCTGGGGACCGAGAGCTCCTACAATGAGCAGTTCTTC
TRBJ1-1 many - TRBV11-2 CASRPTQGRATEAFF TGTGCCAGCAGGCCGACCCAGGGAAGGGCGACTGAAGCTTTCTTT
TRBJ1-2 many TRBD1 TRBV5-1 CASSPGTENYGYTF TGCGCCAGCAGCCCCGGGACAGAGAACTATGGCTACACCTTC
TRBJ2-7 - - TRBV12-3/TRBV12-4 CASSPGQRKQYF TGTGCCAGCAGTCCCGGACAGAGAAAGCAGTACTTC
TRBJ1-5 many - TRBV7-2 CASSIGVAGNQPQHF TGTGCCAGCAGCATAGGGGTGGCGGGGAATCAGCCCCAGCATTTT
TRBJ1-1 - - TRBV7-2 CASSLSGKNTEAFF TGTGCCAGCAGCTTGTCAGGGAAGAACACTGAAGCTTTCTTT
TRBJ1-2 - - TRBV24-1 CATSDQGNYGYTF TGTGCCACCAGTGATCAGGGTAACTATGGCTACACCTTC
TRBJ2-5 few TRBD2 TRBV6-2/TRBV6-3 CASSYLRLAGGLLQETQYF TGTGCCAGCAGTTACCTCAGACTAGCGGGGGGTCTCCTCCAAGAGACCCAGTACTTC
TRBJ1-1 many - TRBV30 CAWSAPGTEAFF TGTGCCTGGAGTGCCCCTGGCACTGAAGCTTTCTTT
TRBJ2-7 many TRBD1 TRBV28 CASSQTGTGVEQYF TGTGCCAGCAGTCAGACCGGGACAGGGGTCGAGCAGTACTTC
TRBJ1-1 many TRBD1 TRBV15 CATSRDRGPAEAFF TGTGCCACCAGCAGGGACAGGGGGCCCGCTGAAGCTTTCTTT
TRBJ1-2 many TRBD1 TRBV28 CASSPDRGSWGYTF TGTGCCAGCAGTCCAGACAGGGGAAGTTGGGGCTACACCTTC
TRBJ2-2 many TRBD2 TRBV27 CASSLGGRALVGELFF TGTGCCAGCAGTTTAGGCGGGAGGGCCCTCGTCGGGGAGCTGTTTTTT
TRBJ2-7 few TRBD2 TRBV7-2 CASSLGKLGLANNEQYF TGTGCCAGCAGCTTAGGCAAACTGGGACTAGCGAATAACGAGCAGTACTTC
TRBJ1-2 - - TRBV28 CASSFWTSNYGYTF TGTGCCAGCAGTTTCTGGACTTCTAACTATGGCTACACCTTC
TRBJ1-5 many - TRBV28 CASSLDTPGDQPQHF TGTGCAAGCAGTTTAGACACACCAGGGGATCAGCCCCAGCATTTT
TRBJ1-2 - TRBD1 TRBV19 CASSNWGQGGYGYTF TGTGCCAGTAGTAACTGGGGACAGGGAGGATATGGCTACACCTTC
TRBJ1-1 few - TRBV4-1 CASSLGGGSGEAFF TGCGCCAGCAGCCTCGGGGGGGGATCTGGTGAAGCTTTCTTT
TRBJ2-7 - - TRBV7-2 CASSLRPQSYEQYF TGTGCCAGCAGCTTACGGCCCCAGTCGTACGAGCAGTACTTC